Each of the 8 T cell receptor beta chains below was sequenced from the same sample in a study of early T cells in non-severe SARS-CoV-2 infection. Each CDR3 protein gets one entry after TCRdb re-called the 5' RACE reads with MiXCR. The sample holds about 55,000 distinct CDR3 sequences, about 15% seen once. This specimen was whole blood, taken at baseline. Receptors were obtained from an adult who was a healthcare worker with PCR-confirmed SARS-CoV-2 infection or an uninfected control (not recorded which).

In this sample, this clonotype turned up a few times. The chain couples TRBV6-6 to TRBJ2-1; 10 nucleotides align to TRBD2. Trimming at V came to 5 bases and at J to 4 bases, leaving 8 bases not matched to a gene. Germline V gene lookup returns CDR1 MNHNY and CDR2 SVGAGI (reference sequence). The CDR3 length is 16 residues. The CDR3 bases are TGTGCCAGCAGTATCGGACTAGCGGCCCTTTACAATGAGCAGTTCTTC. This encodes CASSIGLAALYNEQFF.

This clonotype was detected only a few times. The J gene is TRBJ1-2, the V gene TRBV7-9; D unresolved. The germline V gene encodes CDR1 SEHNR and CDR2 FQNEAQ (reference sequence). V shed 4 bases and J shed 4 bases, with 7 bases lying between them. CDR3 length: 12 residues. CDR3 in DNA: TGTGCCAGCAGCTCCGGGAGCTATGGCTACACCTTC. It encodes CASSSGSYGYTF.

The chain recombines TRBV12-3 or TRBV12-4 with TRBJ2-1; TRBD1 is a possible D gene (6 bases). Trimming cost V 5 bases and J 6 bases, with 11 bases left between them. The length of the CDR3 is 13 residues. This CDR3 reads CASSTGTFNEQFF. The CDR3 DNA reads TGTGCCAGCAGTACCGGGACATTCAATGAGCAGTTCTTC.

This clonotype was detected a few times. The CDR3 nucleotides read TGTGCCAGCACCCTACAACCGGGACATACCCCGTCTGGCTACACCTTC. This codes for CASTLQPGHTPSGYTF. The chain links TRBV7-2 to TRBJ1-2, with a weak D call TRBD1 (6 bases). This CDR3 region has 16 residues. The ends were cut back, 7 bases at V and 7 bases at J, with 25 bases in the middle. Germline V CDR1 and CDR2: SGHTA, FQGNSA.

The rearrangement links TRBV5-1 to TRBJ2-5, with D possibly being TRBD1 (6 bases). Trimming took off 1 base at V and 2 bases at J, with 12 bases between the two ends. CDR3 length: 15 amino acids. Germline values: CDR1 SGHRS, CDR2 YFSETQ. The CDR3 protein is CASSLQLRGQETQYF. The CDR3 DNA reads TGCGCCAGCAGCTTGCAATTAAGGGGGCAAGAGACCCAGTACTTC.

The table lists this clonotype with a few counts. This chain connects TRBV28 to TRBJ1-5; 10 positions match TRBD1. Unmatched junction bases numbered 5, after V lost 6 bases and J lost 3 bases. The CDR3 contains 15 residues. The V gene's germline CDR1 is MDHEN and CDR2 SYDVKM. The CDR3 bases are TGTGCCAGCAGACCAGGGACAGGGGTCAATCAGCCCCAGCATTTT. Its translation: CASRPGTGVNQPQHF.

V and J are TRBV3-1 and TRBJ2-3; no clear D gene. The V gene's germline CDR1 is LGHDT and CDR2 YNNKEL (reference sequence). The CDR3 runs to 12 residues. Trimming removed 0 bases at V and 6 bases at J, with 4 bases between. The CDR3 protein is CASSQDSDTQYF. The CDR3 region has the DNA TGTGCCAGCAGCCAAGATTCCGATACGCAGTATTTT.

The rearrangement uses TRBV6-2 or TRBV6-3 and TRBJ1-6, with D possibly TRBD1 on 5 matching bases. Trimming pared 4 bases from V and 6 bases from J, leaving 7 bases between. There are 13 residues in the CDR3. The germline V gene encodes CDR1 MNHEY and CDR2 SVGEGT. The CDR3 nucleotides read TGTGCCAGCAGTTGGGGGTCTAATTCACCCCTCCACTTT. As protein: CASSWGSNSPLHF.